The rows below give T cell receptor beta chains drawn from one sample of a study of OX40 agonist ivuxolimab in advanced cancers. Generated by immunoSEQ multiplex PCR, the TCRdb table keeps only in-frame clones and is missing some. The profile shows about 46,000 clones, about 83% of them singletons. The sample here was CD4+ or CD8+ T cells sorted from blood, taken in a trial of the OX40 agonist ivuxolimab. These receptor sequences come from an adult with an advanced solid tumor such as melanoma, head and neck, liver or kidney cancer. Each CDR3 is given with its conserved first and last residue. A D gene is named only where the DNA matches it firmly. Expanded clones are given a class, and other clones once, few, many or no size at all.

TRBJ2-1 | TRBV14 | . | . | CASSQGLHRLPEQFF | TGTGCCAGCAGCCAAGGTCTACATCGTCTCCCTGAGCAGTTCTTC
TRBJ1-1 | TRBV28 | . | . | CASSDPGQFTEAFF | TGTGCCAGCAGTGACCCGGGTCAGTTCACTGAAGCTTTCTTT
TRBJ2-1 | TRBV5-1 | . | . | CASSLSALYNEQFF | TGCGCCAGCAGCTTGTCTGCGCTATACAATGAGCAGTTCTTC
TRBJ1-2 | TRBV19 | . | few | CASRARQGLRGYTF | TGTGCCAGTAGGGCCCGCCAGGGCCTTCGGGGCTACACCTTC
TRBJ1-1 | TRBV7-9 | . | once | CASSLMRANTEAFF | TGTGCCAGCAGCTTAATGAGGGCGAACACTGAAGCTTTCTTT
TRBJ1-3 | TRBV30 | TRBD1 | . | CAWKRGRTVNTIYF | TGTGCCTGGAAGAGGGGGCGGACGGTAAACACCATATATTTT
TRBJ1-4 | TRBV28 | TRBD1 | . | CASSLGQDWNEKLFF | TGTGCCAGCAGTTTAGGACAGGATTGGAATGAAAAACTGTTTTTT
TRBJ2-7 | TRBV7-8 | . | . | CASSLGGGMAYEQYF | TGTGCCAGCAGCTTAGGCGGGGGCATGGCCTACGAGCAGTACTTC
TRBJ2-1 | TRBV6-5 | TRBD1 | . | CASSYWDRANEQFF | TGTGCCAGCAGTTACTGGGACAGGGCTAATGAGCAGTTCTTC
TRBJ2-7 | TRBV28 | . | once | CASSLLSSYEQYF | TGTGCCAGCAGTTTGCTTAGCTCCTACGAGCAGTACTTC
TRBJ2-2 | TRBV12-5 | . | . | CASGLVFANTGELFF | TGTGCTAGTGGTTTAGTATTCGCGAACACCGGGGAGCTGTTTTTT
TRBJ1-4 | TRBV6-6 | . | once | CASSYSKTVRKLFF | TGTGCCAGCAGTTACTCGAAGACAGTTAGAAAACTGTTTTTT
TRBJ1-2 | TRBV2 | . | . | CASRGLNQGLYGYTF | TGTGCCAGCAGGGGCTTAAACCAGGGACTTTACGGCTACACCTTC
TRBJ2-5 | TRBV6-1 | . | . | CASSVSAGTAQETQYF | TGTGCCAGCAGTGTCTCGGCCGGGACGGCTCAAGAGACCCAGTACTTC
TRBJ2-2 | TRBV9 | TRBD2 | . | CASSVLSGTGELFF | TGTGCCAGCAGCGTCCTTAGCGGGACCGGGGAGCTGTTTTTT
TRBJ1-5 | TRBV2 | . | few | CASSEEGNQPQHF | TGTGCCAGCAGTGAAGAGGGGAATCAGCCCCAGCATTTT
TRBJ2-3 | TRBV4-1 | . | . | CASSQAHSSSTDTQYF | TGCGCCAGCAGCCAAGCCCACAGTTCTAGCACAGATACGCAGTATTTT
TRBJ2-3 | TRBV7-9 | . | . | CASSKGHGDTDTQYF | TGTGCCAGCAGCAAAGGACATGGTGACACAGATACGCAGTATTTT
TRBJ1-2 | TRBV9 | TRBD1 | . | CASSAGGGYTF | TGTGCCAGCAGCGCAGGGGGTGGCTACACCTTC
TRBJ1-1 | TRBV11-2 | TRBD1 | . | CASSFRQGLGAFF | TGTGCCAGCAGCTTTAGACAGGGCTTGGGAGCTTTCTTT
TRBJ1-3 | TRBV19 | . | . | CASTQPRVRGGNTIYF | TGTGCCAGTACCCAGCCCCGGGTGAGAGGGGGAAACACCATATATTTT
TRBJ1-1 | TRBV19 | . | . | CATRGPGHLNTEAFF | TGTGCCACCCGCGGACCGGGACACCTGAACACTGAAGCTTTCTTT
TRBJ2-1 | TRBV7-3 | . | . | CASSPKPGTSSYNEQFF | TGTGCCAGCAGTCCAAAACCCGGGACTTCATCCTACAATGAGCAGTTCTTC
TRBJ2-1 | TRBV19 | . | . | CASSISGTDFNEQFF | TGTGCCAGTAGTATATCCGGGACGGACTTCAATGAGCAGTTCTTC
TRBJ2-1 | TRBV5-1 | . | . | CASSLAGTILNNEQFF | TGCGCCAGCAGCTTGGCCGGGACCATTCTAAACAATGAGCAGTTCTTC
TRBJ2-7 | TRBV11-3 | TRBD2 | . | CASSLQVAGVIGEQYF | TGTGCCAGCAGCTTACAGGTAGCGGGAGTCATAGGGGAGCAGTACTTC
TRBJ1-3 | TRBV6-1 | . | . | CASIYSGNTIYF | TGTGCCAGCATTTACTCTGGAAACACCATATATTTT
TRBJ2-2 | TRBV9 | . | . | CASSVENTGELFF | TGTGCCAGCAGCGTAGAAAACACCGGGGAGCTGTTTTTT
TRBJ1-5 | TRBV29-1 | . | . | CRNHHRNYSNQPQHF | TGCAGGAATCACCACAGGAACTATAGCAATCAGCCCCAGCATTTT
TRBJ2-5 | TRBV30 | TRBD2 | few | CAWSQGGTSGRRFQETQYF | TGTGCCTGGAGCCAGGGTGGGACTAGCGGGAGGCGCTTCCAAGAGACCCAGTACTTC
TRBJ2-5 | TRBV19 | TRBD2 | . | CASTLGLAGEGETQYF | TGTGCCAGTACCCTAGGACTAGCGGGAGAGGGAGAGACCCAGTACTTC
TRBJ2-2 | TRBV13 | TRBD2 | . | CASSLGGLAGNTGELFF | TGTGCCAGCAGCTTAGGGGGACTAGCGGGTAACACCGGGGAGCTGTTTTTT
TRBJ1-2 | TRBV29-1 | . | . | CIMVEVSNYGYTF | TGCATTATGGTTGAAGTGAGTAACTATGGCTACACCTTC
TRBJ2-4 | TRBV5-1 | . | . | CASSLSGTAKYF | TGCGCCAGCAGCTTGTCCGGGACTGCAAAATACTTC
TRBJ2-1 | TRBV9 | . | . | CASSVVSGRGNEQFF | TGTGCCAGCAGCGTAGTGTCCGGCAGGGGCAATGAGCAGTTCTTC
TRBJ1-2 | TRBV28 | TRBD1 | few | CASSTGGTGSHGYTF | TGTGCCAGCAGTACAGGGGGGACAGGGAGCCATGGCTACACCTTC
TRBJ2-3 | TRBV9 | TRBD2 | . | CASSVGTSGRSTDTQYF | TGTGCCAGCAGCGTCGGGACTAGCGGGAGGAGCACAGATACGCAGTATTTT
TRBJ2-2 | TRBV28 | TRBD1 | . | CASSFHWTGLTRSTGELFF | TGTGCCAGCAGTTTTCACTGGACAGGGTTGACCCGTAGCACCGGGGAGCTGTTTTTT
TRBJ1-1 | TRBV5-8 | TRBD1 | . | CASKTGQGVYTEAFF | TGTGCCAGCAAAACGGGACAGGGGGTTTATACTGAAGCTTTCTTT
TRBJ2-2 | TRBV28 | TRBD2 | . | CASSLRGLAGLTGELFF | TGTGCCAGCAGTTTAAGGGGACTAGCGGGTCTGACCGGGGAGCTGTTTTTT
TRBJ1-3 | TRBV11-2 | . | . | CASSFGVSGNTIYF | TGTGCCAGCAGCTTTGGCGTATCTGGAAACACCATATATTTT
TRBJ2-7 | TRBV6-1 | . | . | CASSELGGVNEQYF | TGTGCCAGCAGTGAATTGGGGGGCGTCAACGAGCAGTACTTC
TRBJ2-3 | TRBV7-9 | TRBD1 | . | CASSPQGALDTQYF | TGTGCCAGCAGCCCACAGGGGGCATTAGATACGCAGTATTTT
TRBJ1-1 | TRBV28 | . | . | CASSYIGAEAFF | TGTGCCAGCAGTTACATAGGCGCTGAAGCTTTCTTT
TRBJ2-7 | TRBV5-4 | TRBD2 | . | CASSQDSGSSYEQYF | TGTGCCAGCAGCCAAGATAGCGGGAGCTCCTACGAGCAGTACTTC
TRBJ2-7 | TRBV7-8 | . | . | CASSLGWASYEQYF | TGTGCCAGCAGCTTAGGGTGGGCCTCCTACGAGCAGTACTTC
TRBJ2-5 | TRBV18 | . | . | CASSPGSLKETQYF | TGTGCCAGCTCACCTGGGTCCTTAAAAGAGACCCAGTACTTC
TRBJ1-5 | TRBV30 | TRBD1 | . | CAWSAHTPGQGINQPQHF | TGTGCCTGGAGTGCCCACACTCCGGGACAGGGTATCAATCAGCCCCAGCATTTT
TRBJ2-7 | TRBV19 | TRBD1 | . | CASSSFPGTGGYEQYF | TGTGCCAGTAGTTCCTTTCCCGGGACAGGGGGCTACGAGCAGTACTTC
TRBJ2-7 | TRBV4-1 | TRBD1 | . | CASSQVGTGGDEQYF | TGCGCCAGCAGCCAAGTGGGGACAGGGGGCGACGAGCAGTACTTC
TRBJ2-3 | TRBV6-6 | TRBD1 | few | CAIRDREDTQYF | TGTGCCATACGGGACAGGGAAGATACGCAGTATTTT
TRBJ1-1 | TRBV28 | TRBD1 | . | CASRPSRGRNTEAFF | TGTGCCAGCAGACCAAGCAGGGGGCGCAACACTGAAGCTTTCTTT
TRBJ2-7 | TRBV5-1 | . | . | CASSLGYEQYF | TGCGCCAGCAGCTTGGGCTACGAGCAGTACTTC
TRBJ2-1 | TRBV4-1 | TRBD2 | . | CASSQGGWREGWNEQFF | TGCGCCAGCAGCCAAGGGGGGTGGAGGGAGGGGTGGAATGAGCAGTTCTTC
TRBJ1-3 | TRBV7-2 | . | once | CASSLAGKGGNTIYF | TGTGCCAGCAGCTTAGCGGGGAAGGGTGGAAACACCATATATTTT
TRBJ2-4 | TRBV2 | TRBD1 | . | CASRSPGQGMAKNIQYF | TGTGCCAGCAGGAGCCCGGGACAGGGGATGGCCAAAAACATTCAGTACTTC
TRBJ2-7 | TRBV5-1 | . | . | CASSLRATASSYEQYF | TGCGCCAGCAGCCTGAGAGCGACGGCCAGCTCCTACGAGCAGTACTTC
TRBJ2-7 | TRBV27 | TRBD1 | once | CASKSSHRTGQGIHEQYF | TGTGCCAGCAAAAGTTCACACCGAACGGGACAGGGAATCCACGAGCAGTACTTC
TRBJ1-2 | TRBV2 | TRBD1 | large | CASSRQGAEGYTF | TGTGCCAGCAGCCGACAGGGGGCGGAGGGCTACACCTTC